This T cell receptor beta chain was recovered during a study of beta chain features in type 1 diabetes. Study-wide background: There was similarity between patients and healthy donors in age, gender and cell yields. Regarding the study as a whole: Within each of all four CD4+ subsets, Type 1 diabetes patients had TCRB CDR3s that were moderately but significantly shorter.

Cell sorting via CD45RO/CCR7/CD25/CD127/CD95/CD27 was performed to obtain CD4+ naive, central memory, regulatory and stem cell-like memory cells. This clone has a handful of counts. Its antigen is currently unknown. Germline V gene data show CDR1 as SQVTM and CDR2 as ANQGSEA. The CDR3 runs 11 residues. The V gene lost 5 bases and the J gene lost 9 bases, with 11 bases spanning the gap. The study reverse transcribed the entire isolated RNA, so it sequenced expressed TCRB transcripts. Profiled with immunoSEQ multiplex PCR; TCRdb holds only in-frame clones, not every one. The sample carries under 450,000 clones, over 13% recorded once.

This sequence was found in a woman between 18 and 30 years old in good health. Sequencing was done on a sample of naive CD4+ T cells from blood. The chain joins TRBV29-1 to TRBJ2-1, with unresolved D. The CDR3 here is CSVSTSIEQFF. CDR3 nucleotide sequence: TGCAGCGTTAGTACCTCTATTGAGCAGTTCTTC.